This entry describes one T cell receptor (beta chain). Its antigen is currently unknown. This sample is drawn from a study of T cell responses to AZD1222 COVID-19 vaccine. Study background: Investigators merged groups given second doses at roughly 4 or roughly 12 weeks.

Sequencing used immunoSEQ multiplex PCR; TCRdb keeps in-frame clones, though not all of them. Seen here are tens of thousands of clones, about nine tenths observed once, and the top ten hold 10%. General observations from the study: Across spike, vaccine-associated CD4 TCRs were found, dominant at 160-218 and 743-854. Increases in Spike-specific TCR breadth and depth were seen after two AZD1222 doses. Targets within unmutated variant regions were reportedly found for nearly half of spike-specific TCRs.

CDR1 and CDR2 from the germline V gene are SGHTS and YDEGEE. V dropped 0 bases and J dropped 8; count of bases not matched to a gene: 4. This CDR3 contains 15 residues. The genes are TRBV5-8 and TRBJ2-1; 11 nucleotides align to TRBD2. This TCR was recovered from an adult in good health. The specimen comprised peripheral blood, sampled on day 0 of AZD1222 vaccination. DNA for the CDR3: TGTGCCAGCAGCTTGGGTAGCGGGGGGGCCTATGAGCAGTTCTTC. It yields the protein CASSLGSGGAYEQFF.